One and the same sample provided the 3 T cell receptor beta chains below, sequenced in a study of OX40 agonist ivuxolimab in advanced cancers. Libraries were constructed by the immunoSEQ multiplex PCR assay. This is the immuneACCESS table as TCRdb keeps it, with only in-frame sequences that have V and J called. A part of the clones is gone; compared with another copy, unresolved V genes explain less than half, and the rest is unexplained. The sample table contains about 100,000 clones; only one count was recorded for approximately 90% of them. In total, the top ten clones hold 0.5% to 0.65% of the sample. The source material was CD4+ or CD8+ T cells sorted from blood, sampled in a trial of the OX40 agonist ivuxolimab. These receptors were obtained from an adult with an advanced solid tumor such as melanoma, head and neck, liver or kidney cancer.

Comment on this clone: A junction end diverges from the germline sequence, so it may reflect a read error. The rearrangement uses TRBV7-8 and TRBJ1-3, with D unresolved. Germline CDR1 SGHVS, CDR2 FQNEAQ. The CDR3 is 14 amino acids. CDR3 loop: CASKDLLTGNTIYF. CDR3 in DNA: TGTGCAAGCAAAGATCTGCTAACGGGAAACACCATATATTTT.

The chain links TRBV4-3 to TRBJ2-7; D gene ambiguous. V shed 0 bases and J shed 3 bases, with 9 bases lying between them. The germline V gene has CDR1 LGHNA and CDR2 YSLEER. This CDR3 is 14 amino acids long. The DNA of the CDR3 is TGCGCCAGCAGCCAAGAAGCCGTAGTCTACGAGCAGTACTTC. This codes for CASSQEAVVYEQYF.

The chain carries TRBV5-8 and TRBJ1-4; D is unresolved. V was trimmed by 4 bases and J by 5 bases, leaving 12 bases between them. The CDR3 is made up of 14 amino acids. Germline values: CDR1 SGHTS, CDR2 YDEGEE. The CDR3 loop reads CASSQSRLNEKLFF. The CDR3 DNA sequence: TGTGCCAGCAGCCAATCCCGATTGAATGAAAAACTGTTTTTT.